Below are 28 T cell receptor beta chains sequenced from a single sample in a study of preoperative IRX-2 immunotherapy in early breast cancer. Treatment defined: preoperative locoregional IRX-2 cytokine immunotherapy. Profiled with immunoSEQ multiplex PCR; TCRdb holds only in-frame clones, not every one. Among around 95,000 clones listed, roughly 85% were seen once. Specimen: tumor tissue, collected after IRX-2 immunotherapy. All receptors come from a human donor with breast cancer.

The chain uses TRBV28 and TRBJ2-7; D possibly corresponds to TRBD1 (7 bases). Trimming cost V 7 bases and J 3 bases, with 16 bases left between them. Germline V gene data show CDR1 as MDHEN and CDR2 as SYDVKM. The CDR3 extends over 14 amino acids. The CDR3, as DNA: TGTGCCAGCAACCGCGGGGACAGCCTCTACGAGCAGTACTTC. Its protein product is CASNRGDSLYEQYF. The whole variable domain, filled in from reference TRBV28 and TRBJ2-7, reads DVKVTQSSRYLVKRTGEKVFLECVQDMDHENMFWYRQDPGLGLRLIYFSYDVKMKEKGDIPEGYSVSREKKERFSLILESASTNQTSMYLCASNRGDSLYEQYFGPGTRLTVT.

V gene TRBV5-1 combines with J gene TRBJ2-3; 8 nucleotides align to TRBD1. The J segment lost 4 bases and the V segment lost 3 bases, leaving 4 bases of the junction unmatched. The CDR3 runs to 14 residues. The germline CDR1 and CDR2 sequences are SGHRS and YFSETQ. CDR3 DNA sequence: TGCGCCAGCAGCTCCGGGACAGGATCAGATACGCAGTATTTT. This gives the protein CASSSGTGSDTQYF.

As DNA, the CDR3 is TGCAGCGTTCTAGGGCCCGGAGGGTATGGCTACACCTTC. The encoded protein is CSVLGPGGYGYTF. The chain has TRBV29-1 and TRBJ1-2, with D unresolved. V was shortened by 5 bases and J by 5 bases, with 15 bases between the two germline ends. CDR1 and CDR2 from the germline V gene are SQVTM and ANQGSEA. CDR3 length: 13 amino acids.

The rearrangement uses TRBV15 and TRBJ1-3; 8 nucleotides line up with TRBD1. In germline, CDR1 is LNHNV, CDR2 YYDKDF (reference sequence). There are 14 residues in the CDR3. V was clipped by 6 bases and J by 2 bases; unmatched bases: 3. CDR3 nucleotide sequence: TGTGCCACCAGATCACAGGGGGCTGGAAACACCATATATTTT. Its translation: CATRSQGAGNTIYF.

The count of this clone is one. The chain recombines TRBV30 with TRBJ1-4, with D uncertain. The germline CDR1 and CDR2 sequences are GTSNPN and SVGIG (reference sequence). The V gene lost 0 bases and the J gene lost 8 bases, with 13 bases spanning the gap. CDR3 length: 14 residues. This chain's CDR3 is CAWSVRVPEEKLFF. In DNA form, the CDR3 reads TGTGCCTGGAGTGTTAGGGTTCCTGAGGAAAAACTGTTTTTT. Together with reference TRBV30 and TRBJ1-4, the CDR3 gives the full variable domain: SQTIHQWPATLVQPVGSPLSLECTVEGTSNPNLYWYRQAAGRGLQLLFYSVGIGQISSEVPQNLSASRPQDRQFILSSKKLLLSDSGFYLCAWSVRVPEEKLFFGSGTQLSVL.

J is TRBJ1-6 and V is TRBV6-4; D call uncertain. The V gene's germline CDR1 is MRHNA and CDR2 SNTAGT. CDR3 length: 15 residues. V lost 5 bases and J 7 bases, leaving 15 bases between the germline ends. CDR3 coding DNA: TGTGCCAGCAGTCCCCGGAGGAGAGAAAATTCACCCCTCCACTTT. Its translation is CASSPRRRENSPLHF.

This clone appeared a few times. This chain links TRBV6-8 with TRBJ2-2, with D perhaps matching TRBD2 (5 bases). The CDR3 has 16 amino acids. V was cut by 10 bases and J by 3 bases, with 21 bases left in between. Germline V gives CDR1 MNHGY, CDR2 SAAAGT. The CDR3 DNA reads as TGTGCCACCGGGCTGAGAGGGAGATTTGACACCGGGGAGCTGTTTTTT. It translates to CATGLRGRFDTGELFF.

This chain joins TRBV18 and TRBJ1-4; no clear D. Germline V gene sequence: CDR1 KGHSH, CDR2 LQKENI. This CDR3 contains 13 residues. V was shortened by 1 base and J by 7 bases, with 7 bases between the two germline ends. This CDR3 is CASSPREGEKLFF. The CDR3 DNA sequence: TGTGCCAGCTCACCACGAGAGGGTGAAAAACTGTTTTTT.

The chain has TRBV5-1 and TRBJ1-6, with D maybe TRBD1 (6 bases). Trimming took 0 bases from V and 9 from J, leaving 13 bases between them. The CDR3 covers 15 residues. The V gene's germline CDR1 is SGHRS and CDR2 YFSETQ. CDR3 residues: CASSLEGGEISPLHF. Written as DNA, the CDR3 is TGCGCCAGCAGCTTGGAAGGGGGGGAAATTTCACCCCTCCACTTT.

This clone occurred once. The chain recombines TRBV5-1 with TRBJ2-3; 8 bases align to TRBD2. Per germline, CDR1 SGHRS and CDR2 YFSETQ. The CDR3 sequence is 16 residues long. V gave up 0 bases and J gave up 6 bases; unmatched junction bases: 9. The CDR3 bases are TGCGCCAGCAGCTTGGAGTGGACTAGCTTGGGGGATACGCAGTATTTT. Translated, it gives CASSLEWTSLGDTQYF.

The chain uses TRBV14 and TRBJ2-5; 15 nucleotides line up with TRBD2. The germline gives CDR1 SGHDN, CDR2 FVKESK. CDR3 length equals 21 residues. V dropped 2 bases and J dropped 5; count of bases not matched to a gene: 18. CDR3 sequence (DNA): TGTGCCAGCAGCCAATCGGGACGTCCCCTTTGGACTAGCGGGAGGGAGGAGACCCAGTACTTC. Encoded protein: CASSQSGRPLWTSGREETQYF.

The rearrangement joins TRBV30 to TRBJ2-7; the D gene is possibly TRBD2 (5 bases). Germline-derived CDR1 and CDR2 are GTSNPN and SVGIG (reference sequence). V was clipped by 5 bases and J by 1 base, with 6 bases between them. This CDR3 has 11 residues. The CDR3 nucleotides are TGTGCCTGGCGGGATTCCTACGAGCAGTACTTC. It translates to CAWRDSYEQYF.

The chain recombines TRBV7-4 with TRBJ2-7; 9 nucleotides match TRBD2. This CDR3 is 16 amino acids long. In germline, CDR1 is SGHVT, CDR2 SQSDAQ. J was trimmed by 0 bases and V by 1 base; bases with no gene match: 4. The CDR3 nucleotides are TGTGCCAGCAGCTTAGGGACTAGCGCGCGCTCCTACGAGCAGTACTTC. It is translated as CASSLGTSARSYEQYF.

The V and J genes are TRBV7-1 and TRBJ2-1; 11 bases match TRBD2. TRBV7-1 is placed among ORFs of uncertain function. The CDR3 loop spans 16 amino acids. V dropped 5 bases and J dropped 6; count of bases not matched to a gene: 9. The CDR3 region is CASSQGSGRALNEQFF. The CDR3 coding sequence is TGTGCCAGCAGCCAAGGTAGCGGGAGGGCACTCAATGAGCAGTTCTTC.

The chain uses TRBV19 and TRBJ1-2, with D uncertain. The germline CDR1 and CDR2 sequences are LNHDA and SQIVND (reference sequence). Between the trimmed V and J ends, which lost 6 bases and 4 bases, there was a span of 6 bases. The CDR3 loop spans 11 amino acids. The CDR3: CASSWAYGYTF. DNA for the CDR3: TGTGCCAGTAGCTGGGCCTATGGCTACACCTTC.

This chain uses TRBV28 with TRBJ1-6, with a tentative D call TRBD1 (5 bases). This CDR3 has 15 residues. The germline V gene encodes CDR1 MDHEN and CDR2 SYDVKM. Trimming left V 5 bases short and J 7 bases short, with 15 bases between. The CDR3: CASSTTARGNSPLHF. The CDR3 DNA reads TGTGCCAGCAGTACGACAGCCCGGGGGAATTCACCCCTCCACTTT.

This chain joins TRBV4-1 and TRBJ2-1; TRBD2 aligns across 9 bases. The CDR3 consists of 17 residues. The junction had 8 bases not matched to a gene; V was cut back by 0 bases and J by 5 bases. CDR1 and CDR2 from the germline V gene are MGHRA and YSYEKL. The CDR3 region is CASSQDPGLAYHNEQFF. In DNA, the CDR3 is TGCGCCAGCAGCCAAGATCCGGGACTAGCCTACCACAATGAGCAGTTCTTC.

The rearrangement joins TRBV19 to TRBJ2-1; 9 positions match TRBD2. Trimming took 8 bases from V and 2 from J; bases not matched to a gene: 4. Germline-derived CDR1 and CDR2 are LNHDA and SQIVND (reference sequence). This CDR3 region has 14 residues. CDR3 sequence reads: CASRSGSTYNEQFF. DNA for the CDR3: TGTGCCAGTCGTAGCGGGAGTACCTACAATGAGCAGTTCTTC.

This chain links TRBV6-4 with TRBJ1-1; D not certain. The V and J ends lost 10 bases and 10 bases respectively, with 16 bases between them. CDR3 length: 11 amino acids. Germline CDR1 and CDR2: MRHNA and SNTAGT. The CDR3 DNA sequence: TGTGCCATCTCTCTGGGCGACGGAGCTTTCTTT. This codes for CAISLGDGAFF.

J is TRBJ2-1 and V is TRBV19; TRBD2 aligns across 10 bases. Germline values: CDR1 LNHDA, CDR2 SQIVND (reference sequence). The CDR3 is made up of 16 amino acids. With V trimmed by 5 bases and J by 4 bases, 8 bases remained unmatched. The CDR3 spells CASSVIEAGGYNEQFF. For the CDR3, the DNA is TGTGCCAGTAGTGTAATTGAAGCGGGGGGGTACAATGAGCAGTTCTTC. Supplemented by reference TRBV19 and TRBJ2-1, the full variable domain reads DGGITQSPKYLFRKEGQNVTLSCEQNLNHDAMYWYRQDPGQGLRLIYYSQIVNDFQKGDIAEGYSVSREKKESFPLTVTSAQKNPTAFYLCASSVIEAGGYNEQFFGPGTRLTVL.

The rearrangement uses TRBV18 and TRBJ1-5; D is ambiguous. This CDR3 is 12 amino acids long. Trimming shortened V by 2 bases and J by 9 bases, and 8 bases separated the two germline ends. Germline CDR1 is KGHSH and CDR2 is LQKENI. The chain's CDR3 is CASSPEGRPQHF. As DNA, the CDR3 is TGTGCCAGCTCACCAGAAGGGCGGCCCCAGCATTTT.

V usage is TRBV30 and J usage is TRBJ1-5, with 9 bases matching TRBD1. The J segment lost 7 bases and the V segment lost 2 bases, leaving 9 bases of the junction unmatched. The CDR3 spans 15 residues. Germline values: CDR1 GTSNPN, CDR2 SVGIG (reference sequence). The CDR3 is CAWSTQGAGGQPQHF. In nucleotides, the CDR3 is TGTGCCTGGAGTACACAGGGGGCGGGAGGGCAGCCCCAGCATTTT.

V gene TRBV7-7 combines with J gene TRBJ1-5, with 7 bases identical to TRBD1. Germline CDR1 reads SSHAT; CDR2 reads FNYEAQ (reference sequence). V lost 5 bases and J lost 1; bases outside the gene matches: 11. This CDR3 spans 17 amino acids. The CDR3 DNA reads TGTGCCAGCAGCGTCCAAGCCGGGACAGCCAGCAATCAGCCCCAGCATTTT. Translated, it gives CASSVQAGTASNQPQHF.

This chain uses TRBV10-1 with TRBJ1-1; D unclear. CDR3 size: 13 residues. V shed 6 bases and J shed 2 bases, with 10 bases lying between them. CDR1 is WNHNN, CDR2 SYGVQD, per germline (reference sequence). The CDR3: CASRQTLNTEAFF. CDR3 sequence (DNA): TGCGCCAGCAGACAGACCCTAAACACTGAAGCTTTCTTT.

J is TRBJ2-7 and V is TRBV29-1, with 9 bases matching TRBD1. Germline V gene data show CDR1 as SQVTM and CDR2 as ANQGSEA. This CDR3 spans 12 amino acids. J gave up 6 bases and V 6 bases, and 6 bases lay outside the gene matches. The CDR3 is CSVNRGRGEQYF. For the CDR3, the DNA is TGCAGCGTGAACAGGGGGCGCGGCGAGCAGTACTTC.

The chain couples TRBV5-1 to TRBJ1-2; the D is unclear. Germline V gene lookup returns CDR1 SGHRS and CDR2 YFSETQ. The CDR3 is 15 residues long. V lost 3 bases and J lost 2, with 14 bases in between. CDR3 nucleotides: TGCGCCAGCAGCTACGGAGCAGGAACCAACTATGGCTACACCTTC. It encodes CASSYGAGTNYGYTF.

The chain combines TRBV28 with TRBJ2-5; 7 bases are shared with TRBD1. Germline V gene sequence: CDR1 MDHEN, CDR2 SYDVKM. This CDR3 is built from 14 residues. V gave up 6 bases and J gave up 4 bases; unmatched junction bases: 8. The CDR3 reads CASRNAGGRETQYF. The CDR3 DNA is TGTGCCAGCAGGAATGCAGGGGGTCGAGAGACCCAGTACTTC. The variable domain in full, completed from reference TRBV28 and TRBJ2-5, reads DVKVTQSSRYLVKRTGEKVFLECVQDMDHENMFWYRQDPGLGLRLIYFSYDVKMKEKGDIPEGYSVSREKKERFSLILESASTNQTSMYLCASRNAGGRETQYFGPGTRLLVL.

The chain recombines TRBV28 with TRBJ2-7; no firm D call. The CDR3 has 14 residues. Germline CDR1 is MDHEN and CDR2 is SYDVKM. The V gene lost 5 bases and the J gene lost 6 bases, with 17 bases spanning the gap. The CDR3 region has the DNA TGTGCCAGCAGTGGCCGAATTCAGTCCCTCGAGCAGTACTTC. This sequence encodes CASSGRIQSLEQYF.